Listed below are T cell receptor beta chains from one sample, sequenced in a study of Ad26.COV2.S vaccination and SARS-CoV-2 variants. The protocol was immunoSEQ multiplex PCR, while the TCRdb copy is restricted to in-frame clones and leaves out a portion. The sample holds approximately 420,000 clones; roughly 88% are singletons and the top ten take 3.6%. The source material was peripheral blood, sampled in a trial of Ad26.COV2.S vaccine versus placebo. Every receptor here comes from a person aged 18-60 years who received the Ad26.COV2.S COVID-19 vaccine or a placebo. Both conserved end residues are part of each CDR3. Size tells how often a clone was seen (once, few, many) or the class of an expanded clone, and some rows leave it out.

TRBJ2-7	TRBV18	-	CASSPPQGASRYEQYF
TRBJ2-7	TRBV28	-	CASKPLSLPYEQYF
TRBJ2-1	TRBV19	-	CASRTGSSYNEQFF
TRBJ1-6	TRBV7-2	-	CASSLAAGRGSALHF
TRBJ2-5	TRBV2	-	CASRGGLHQETQYF
TRBJ1-6	TRBV9	-	CASSPHSSSPLHF
TRBJ1-5	TRBV19	-	CATKDNSNQPQHF
TRBJ1-2	TRBV10-3	-	CAIGGPPNGGYTF
TRBJ2-3	TRBV6-5	-	CASRRGLYSTDTQYF
TRBJ2-5	TRBV4-1	-	CASSQDGTVQETQYF
TRBJ2-1	TRBV9	-	CASSGTSGRRYNEQFF
TRBJ1-1	TRBV27	-	CASSRTALNTEAFF
TRBJ1-6	TRBV5-4	-	CASSGVGYNSPLHF
TRBJ2-2	TRBV5-5	-	CASSLAPPGGLSTGELFF
TRBJ2-2	TRBV4-3	-	CASSQMFGTGELFF
TRBJ1-5	TRBV19	-	CASSIGRQSNQPQHF
TRBJ1-5	TRBV19	-	CASSITGNNYSNQPQHF
TRBJ2-5	TRBV15	-	CATSRGVWGRQETQYF
TRBJ1-5	TRBV9	-	CASSPAGGRNQPQHF
TRBJ2-7	TRBV27	-	CASSHVPGRTYEQYF
TRBJ2-5	TRBV11-2	-	CASSQTQGIGETQYF
TRBJ2-7	TRBV6-1	-	CASSEARWAKPGHEQYF
TRBJ2-7	TRBV11-2	-	CASSSGPNYEQYF
TRBJ2-7	TRBV5-1	-	CASSLQLAGGEQYF
TRBJ2-3	TRBV4-1	-	CASSQRTSGVYQTHTQYF
TRBJ1-4	TRBV6-6	-	CASSSGTGTSNEKLFF
TRBJ2-2	TRBV6-5	-	CASTTTANTGELFF
TRBJ1-1	TRBV12-3/TRBV12-4	once	CASRPGQNTEAFF
TRBJ2-3	TRBV28	-	CASSLWGGGRRTDTQYF
TRBJ1-2	TRBV23-1	-	CASSQSPIRLEVDYGYTF
TRBJ1-6	TRBV18	-	CASSPVLGSNSPLHF
TRBJ1-2	TRBV28	-	CASSYLDREGGYTF
TRBJ2-5	TRBV3-1/TRBV3-2	-	CASSQAAFQETQYF
TRBJ2-3	TRBV5-1	-	CASSLGGRGPTDTQYF
TRBJ2-2	TRBV12-3/TRBV12-4	-	CASTLNRELFF
TRBJ1-1	TRBV19	-	CASRYRGQANTEAFF
TRBJ2-6	TRBV4-1	-	CASSQGYPLDRVSSGANVLTF
TRBJ2-7	TRBV25-1	-	CASPTENPGCRVAYEQYF
TRBJ1-1	TRBV29-1	-	CSGEEGVGTEAFF
TRBJ1-1	TRBV7-9	-	CASSLDIGWNTEAFF
TRBJ2-7	TRBV18	-	CASSQRGRDSSYEQYF
TRBJ1-4	TRBV15	-	CATLDRGATNEKLFF
TRBJ2-3	TRBV19	-	CASSITGRRDTQYF
TRBJ2-3	TRBV5-1	-	CASSSVSTDTQYF
TRBJ2-7	TRBV10-3	-	CAISDVTTSYEQYF
TRBJ1-1	TRBV28	once	CASRETGMNTEAFF
TRBJ2-3	TRBV30	-	CACQGQGDTQYF
TRBJ1-2	TRBV5-6	-	CASSFITYGYTF
TRBJ2-1	TRBV4-1	-	CASSQVRAGGPRNEQFF
TRBJ2-1	TRBV19	-	CASSIPDGKPYNEQFF
TRBJ1-4	TRBV19	-	CASSMGSSNGGEKLFF
TRBJ2-4	TRBV3-1/TRBV3-2	-	CASSLRGGNIQYF
TRBJ2-7	TRBV4-1	-	CASSPGTVYEQYF
TRBJ2-1	TRBV7-2	once	CASSSGGRRPHEQFF